These T cell receptor beta chains were read from a single sample in a study of blood T cell repertoires in COVID-19. Profiled with immunoSEQ multiplex PCR; TCRdb holds only in-frame clones, not every one. The sample comprises over 150,000 clones, 80% to 85% of which are singletons, and 9.1% rests with the top ten. Specimen: peripheral blood. All receptors derive from an elderly woman with active or convalescent COVID-19. Both conserved end residues are part of each CDR3. The order of the fields is J gene, V gene, CDR3 protein.

>TRBJ1-2|TRBV5-1
CASSVQGAVGYTF
>TRBJ2-3|TRBV18
CASSPPLAGGTDTQYF
>TRBJ1-5|TRBV7-9
CASSRTGLNQPQHF
>TRBJ1-4|TRBV18
CASSPQTGGDEKLFF
>TRBJ1-3|TRBV30
CAWSVQGTGNTIYF
>TRBJ2-7|TRBV6-2/TRBV6-3
CASSPWTGFDEQYF
>TRBJ1-5|TRBV11-3
CASSLSGVNQPQHF
>TRBJ1-4|TRBV9
CASSVAGGINEKLFF
>TRBJ1-1|TRBV18
CASSPGTESSEAFF
>TRBJ1-2|TRBV11-2
CASSLDVQGGGYTF
>TRBJ2-5|TRBV5-1
CASKRDTQETQYF
>TRBJ1-6|TRBV7-2
CASSLVGGSSYNSPLHF
>TRBJ1-2|TRBV6-5
CASSFGTGLYGYTF
>TRBJ2-7|TRBV7-2
CASSLGKNYEQYF
>TRBJ2-1|TRBV6-4
CASTRGPPPRNEQFF
>TRBJ1-2|TRBV29-1
CSVPTGSDYGYTF
>TRBJ1-2|TRBV2
CASSEIQGFDYGYTF